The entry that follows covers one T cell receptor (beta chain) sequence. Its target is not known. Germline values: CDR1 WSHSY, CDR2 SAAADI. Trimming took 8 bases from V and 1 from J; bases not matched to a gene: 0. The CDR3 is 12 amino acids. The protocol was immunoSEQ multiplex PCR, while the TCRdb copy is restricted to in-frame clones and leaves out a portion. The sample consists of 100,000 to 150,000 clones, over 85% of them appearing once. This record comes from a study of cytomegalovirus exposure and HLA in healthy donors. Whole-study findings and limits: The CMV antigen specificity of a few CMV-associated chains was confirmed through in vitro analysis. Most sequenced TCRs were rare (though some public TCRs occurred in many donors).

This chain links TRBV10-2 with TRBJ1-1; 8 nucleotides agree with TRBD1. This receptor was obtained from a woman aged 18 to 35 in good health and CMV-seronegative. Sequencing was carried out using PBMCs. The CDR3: CASGQGNTEAFF. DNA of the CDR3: TGCGCCAGCGGACAGGGGAACACTGAAGCTTTCTTT.